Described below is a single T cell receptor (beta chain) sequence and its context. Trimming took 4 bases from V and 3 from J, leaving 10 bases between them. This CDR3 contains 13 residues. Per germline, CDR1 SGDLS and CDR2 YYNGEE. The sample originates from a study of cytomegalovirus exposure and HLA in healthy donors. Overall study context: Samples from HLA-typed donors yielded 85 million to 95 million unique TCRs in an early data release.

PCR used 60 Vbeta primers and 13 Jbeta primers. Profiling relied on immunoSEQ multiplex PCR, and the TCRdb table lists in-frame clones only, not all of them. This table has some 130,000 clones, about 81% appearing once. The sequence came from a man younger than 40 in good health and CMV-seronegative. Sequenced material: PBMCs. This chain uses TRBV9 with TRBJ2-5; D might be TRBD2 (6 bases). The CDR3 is CASSLGSKETQYF. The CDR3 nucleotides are TGTGCCAGCAGCCTCGGGAGCAAAGAGACCCAGTACTTC.